This T cell receptor beta chain was identified during a study of blood T cell repertoires in COVID-19. The wider study: Sites across the United States, Italy and Spain contributed samples from acute and convalescent COVID-19.

In the authors' workflow: For nucleated cells, counts were estimated from reference gene primer amplification. Data came from immunoSEQ multiplex PCR; TCRdb stores just in-frame clones and leaves some out. The V and J calls and clone size are taken from that table; D and trimming were inferred from the DNA. Here the sample spans fewer than 150,000 clones, approximately 85% being singletons. This CDR3 is 14 amino acids long. The germline V gene has CDR1 SNHLY and CDR2 FYNNEI. Trimming took 1 base from V and 5 from J, leaving 10 bases between them. This chain connects TRBV2 to TRBJ2-3, with D possibly being TRBD2 (7 bases). Material: peripheral blood. This TCR was sampled from a human donor in a cohort sampled during active COVID-19. CDR3 nucleotides: TGTGCCAGCAGTGAAGGCGGGGGCCGAGATACGCAGTATTTT. This translates into CASSEGGGRDTQYF.